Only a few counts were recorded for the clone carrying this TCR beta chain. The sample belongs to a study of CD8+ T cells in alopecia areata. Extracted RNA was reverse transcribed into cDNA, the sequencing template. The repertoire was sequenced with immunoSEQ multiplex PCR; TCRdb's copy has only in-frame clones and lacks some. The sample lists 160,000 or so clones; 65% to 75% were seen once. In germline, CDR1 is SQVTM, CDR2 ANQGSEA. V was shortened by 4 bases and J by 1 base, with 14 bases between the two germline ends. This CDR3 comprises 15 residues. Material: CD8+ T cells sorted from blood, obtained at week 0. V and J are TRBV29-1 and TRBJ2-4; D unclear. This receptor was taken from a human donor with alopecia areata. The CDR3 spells CSVVLVASAKNIQYF. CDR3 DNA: TGCAGCGTTGTATTAGTAGCTAGTGCCAAAAACATTCAGTACTTC.